Below are 20 T cell receptor beta chains sequenced from a single sample in a study of T-cell reconstitution after alpha-beta-depleted transplantation in children. Researchers prepared the TCRbeta library using unique molecular identifiers, the study reports. TCRdb re-derived calls from the PCR reads in MiXCR, one entry per CDR3 protein. The table shows approximately 150,000 distinct CDR3 sequences, with 8.8% occurring only once. The input for sequencing was PBMCs, mostly from graft donor cells, taken 180 days after TCRalphabeta/CD19-depleted stem cell transplant. These receptors were obtained from a female patient aged 2-15 years who had a stem cell transplant for congenital amegakaryocytic thrombocytopenia, so the T cells may come from the graft donor.

This clonotype has ten or more counts. The V and J genes are TRBV10-3 and TRBJ2-7; D possibly corresponds to TRBD1 (5 bases). CDR1 ENHRY and CDR2 SYGVKD come from the germline V gene. The CDR3 loop spans 13 amino acids. Trimming pared 3 bases from V and 0 bases from J, leaving 6 bases between. The CDR3 DNA is TGTGCCATCAGTGACGACAGCTCCTACGAGCAGTACTTC. Protein sequence: CAISDDSSYEQYF.

The sample holds a few counts of this clonotype. The J gene is TRBJ2-3, the V gene TRBV10-3, with D possibly matching TRBD1 (6 bases). Germline CDR1 reads ENHRY; CDR2 reads SYGVKD. V dropped 10 bases and J dropped 0 bases, with 14 bases sitting between them. This CDR3 is built from 14 residues. In nucleotides, the CDR3 is TGTGCCAGTGGACGAGGGGGTAGCACAGATACGCAGTATTTT. This translates into CASGRGGSTDTQYF.

This clonotype has a handful of counts. The chain couples TRBV21-1 to TRBJ2-3; the table's D call, TRBD2, has no DNA check behind it. TRBV21-1 is labeled a pseudogene. The CDR3 runs to 17 residues. The CDR3 reads CASSKDPRERGADTQYF. The DNA for the CDR3 is TGTGCCAGCAGCAAGGATCCGCGGGAGCGGGGAGCAGATACGCAGTATTTT.

There are many counts of this clonotype. The chain joins TRBV6-6 to TRBJ1-1; D call uncertain. Trimming removed 6 bases from V and 1 base from J, with 9 bases in between. The germline CDR1 and CDR2 sequences are MNHNY and SVGAGI (reference sequence). CDR3 size: 13 residues. Here the CDR3 reads CASSIKKNTEAFF. The CDR3 coding sequence is TGTGCCAGCAGCATTAAGAAGAACACTGAAGCTTTCTTT.

This clonotype was seen ten or more times. V gene TRBV29-1 combines with J gene TRBJ2-5, with 7 bases matching TRBD2. The germline V gene has CDR1 SQVTM and CDR2 ANQGSEA. V shed 1 base, J shed 3 bases, and the junction held 2 bases outside the gene matches. The CDR3 is 13 amino acids. The CDR3: CSVEGLAEETQYF. DNA of the CDR3: TGCAGCGTTGAAGGGCTAGCGGAAGAGACCCAGTACTTC. The variable domain in full, with the rest retrieved from reference TRBV29-1 and TRBJ2-5, is SAVISQKPSRDICQRGTSLTIQCQVDSQVTMMFWYRQQPGQSLTLIATANQGSEATYESGFVIDKFPISRPNLTFSTLTVSNMSPEDSSIYLCSVEGLAEETQYFGPGTRLLVL.

CDR3 amino acids: CAIRPGTGYGYTF. The CDR3 nucleotides are TGTGCCATCAGACCCGGGACAGGATATGGCTACACCTTC. V usage is TRBV10-3 and J usage is TRBJ1-2; 8 nucleotides match TRBD1. V gave up 6 bases and J gave up 5 bases; unmatched junction bases: 5. Per the germline V gene, CDR1 is ENHRY and CDR2 is SYGVKD. This CDR3 has 13 amino acids.

This clonotype was counted between two and nine times. This chain links TRBV5-5 with TRBJ2-1; TRBD1 aligns across 10 bases. This CDR3 has 18 residues. The germline CDR1 and CDR2 sequences are SGHKS and YYEKEE (reference sequence). After removal of 7 bases from V and 2 bases from J, the junction contained 15 bases not matched to a gene. CDR3 coding DNA: TGTGCCAGCCCGGGACAGGGGCCGCTGAAGGCCACCTACAATGAGCAGTTCTTC. Amino acids: CASPGQGPLKATYNEQFF.

The chain carries TRBV12-3 or TRBV12-4 and TRBJ2-3; D gene unclear. The CDR3 is made up of 13 amino acids. V dropped 6 bases and J dropped 6 bases, with 13 bases sitting between them. The chain's CDR3 is CASSPWVSDTQYF. Here the CDR3 DNA reads TGTGCCAGCAGCCCTTGGGTTTCCGATACGCAGTATTTT.

This clonotype came up many times. V usage is TRBV27 and J usage is TRBJ2-2, with D perhaps TRBD1 (6 bases). The CDR3 totals 14 residues. Germline-derived CDR1 and CDR2 are MNHEY and SMNVEV (reference sequence). V lost 7 bases to trimming and J lost 4 bases, with 13 bases between them. The CDR3 reads CASKTGQITGELFF. The CDR3 nucleotides read TGTGCCAGCAAAACCGGACAGATCACCGGGGAGCTGTTTTTT.

Ten or more counts support this clonotype. This chain uses TRBV7-9 with TRBJ2-3; possibly TRBD1 for D (5 bases). From germline, CDR1 is SEHNR and CDR2 FQNEAQ (reference sequence). CDR3 length: 14 residues. Trimming removed 7 bases from V and 1 base from J, with 12 bases in between. The CDR3 here is CASNSWGRTDTQYF. CDR3 in DNA: TGTGCCAGCAACTCGTGGGGCCGCACAGATACGCAGTATTTT. Filled out from reference TRBV7-9 and TRBJ2-3, the complete variable domain reads DTGVSQNPRHKITKRGQNVTFRCDPISEHNRLYWYRQTLGQGPEFLTYFQNEAQLEKSRLLSDRFSAERPKGSFSTLEIQRTEQGDSAMYLCASNSWGRTDTQYFGPGTRLTVL.

The sample holds many counts of this clonotype. The chain employs TRBV24-1 and TRBJ2-5; TRBD1 matches at 10 bases. The junction had 5 bases not matched to a gene; V was cut back by 3 bases and J by 5 bases. CDR3 length: 15 residues. Looked up from germline, CDR1 is KGHDR and CDR2 is SFDVKD. The CDR3 protein is CATSDTGQGSETQYF. The CDR3 coding sequence is TGTGCCACCAGTGATACGGGACAGGGGTCGGAGACCCAGTACTTC.

This clonotype was counted at least ten times. The V gene is TRBV27, the J gene TRBJ2-1; 7 bases agree with TRBD1. Looked up from germline, CDR1 is MNHEY and CDR2 is SMNVEV (reference sequence). The CDR3 is 14 residues long. V lost 5 bases to trimming and J lost 5 bases; unmatched junction nucleotides: 6. The CDR3 spells CASSLWTGNNEQFF. DNA of the CDR3: TGTGCCAGCAGTCTATGGACAGGCAACAATGAGCAGTTCTTC.

This clonotype occurred many times. CDR3 DNA: TGCAGTGCTAGAGGGGAGATCACAGATACGCAGTATTTT. This gives the protein CSARGEITDTQYF. The chain is built from TRBV20-1 and TRBJ2-3; possible D gene TRBD2, 5 bases. With 1 base removed from V and 2 bases from J, the gap between germline ends came to 7 bases. Germline values: CDR1 DFQATT, CDR2 SNEGSKA (reference sequence). There are 13 residues in the CDR3.

The rearrangement links TRBV5-1 to TRBJ1-6; 8 bases line up with TRBD1. V shed 2 bases and J 9 bases; nucleotides not matched to a gene: 7. CDR1 is SGHRS and CDR2 is YFSETQ in the germline V gene. This CDR3 region has 15 residues. For the CDR3, the DNA is TGCGCCAGCAGCTTACCCGGGACAGGCTTTTCACCCCTCCACTTT. This encodes CASSLPGTGFSPLHF.

This clonotype showed up many times. The V and J genes are TRBV20-1 and TRBJ1-5, with D hard to call. The germline V gene has CDR1 DFQATT and CDR2 SNEGSKA (reference sequence). The CDR3 has 11 amino acids. V shed 0 bases and J shed 11 bases, with 8 bases lying between them. The DNA of the CDR3 is TGCAGTGCTAGAGATCTGGACGCCCAGCATTTT. Protein: CSARDLDAQHF.

This clonotype was counted many times. One junction end disagrees with the germline gene, perhaps due to a read error. The chain recombines TRBV4-3 with TRBJ2-5, with 8 nucleotides matching TRBD1. The length of the CDR3 is 20 residues. Germline V gives CDR1 LGHNA, CDR2 YSLEER. The CDR3 loop is CASSRKIRGQGDHQREPQYF. CDR3 in DNA: TGCGCCAGCAGCCGGAAGATCAGAGGACAGGGTGATCACCAAAGAGAGCCCCAGTACTTC.

This clonotype was picked up many times. The chain recombines TRBV20-1 with TRBJ2-5; D unresolved. CDR1 is DFQATT, CDR2 SNEGSKA, per germline (reference sequence). The CDR3 totals 13 residues. V was pared by 6 bases and J by 5 bases, with 16 bases between. The CDR3 coding sequence is TGCAGTGCCCCGGACCCAGGCGAGGAGACCCAGTACTTC. Amino acids: CSAPDPGEETQYF.

The table lists this clonotype with many counts. The CDR3 is CASSTGQFPNYGYTF. Written as DNA, the CDR3 is TGCGCCAGCAGCACCGGACAGTTCCCAAACTATGGCTACACCTTC. V is TRBV5-1 and J is TRBJ1-2; TRBD1 might be the D (6 bases). Between the trimmed V and J ends, which lost 4 bases and 2 bases, there was a span of 15 bases. The CDR3 extends over 15 amino acids. The germline gives CDR1 SGHRS, CDR2 YFSETQ.

There are a few counts of this clonotype. The rearrangement joins TRBV18 to TRBJ2-1; the D gene is possibly TRBD1 (6 bases). The CDR3 covers 12 residues. From germline, CDR1 is KGHSH and CDR2 LQKENI. Trimming took off 6 bases at V and 14 bases at J, with 17 bases between the two ends. In DNA form, the CDR3 reads TGTGCCAGCTCCCAAGAGGGGGTCGGCGAGTTCTTC. Residues: CASSQEGVGEFF.

This clonotype was seen a few times. J is TRBJ2-5 and V is TRBV12-3 or TRBV12-4; D uncertain. This CDR3 is 14 amino acids long. The V end was cut by 5 bases, the J end by 8 bases, with 18 bases between. The CDR3 DNA reads as TGTGCCAGCAGTCCTGTAGGAAGTCTTAAAACCCAGTACTTC. Translated, it gives CASSPVGSLKTQYF.